These T cell receptor beta chains were read from a single sample in a study of T cell responses to AZD1222 COVID-19 vaccine. Using immunoSEQ multiplex PCR, the repertoire was profiled, and TCRdb retains in-frame clones only, with some absent. The sample holds around 99,000 clones; approximately 90% are singletons and the top ten take 4.8%. Sequences were derived from peripheral blood, sampled 28 days after the second AZD1222 dose. The receptors were gathered from an adult who received the AZD1222 COVID-19 vaccine. Both conserved end residues are part of each CDR3. Each record gives: V gene, clone size, J gene, D gene, CDR3 DNA, CDR3 protein. D genes are given only for firm matches. Size is stated for part of the rows, as once, few or many counts, or as a class when the clone is expanded.

>TRBV19|NA|TRBJ1-5|NA
TGTGCCAGTACCGGGACCTCAGGTTTCTGGCCCCAGCATTTT
CASTGTSGFWPQHF
>TRBV5-4|NA|TRBJ2-3|NA
TGTGCCAGCAGCCCAGAGCCCAGCATTACAGATACGCAGTATTTT
CASSPEPSITDTQYF
>TRBV6-4|NA|TRBJ2-6|TRBD2
TGTGCCAGCAGTGAGCGGGGGGGCTCTGGGGCCAACGTCCTGACTTTC
CASSERGGSGANVLTF
>TRBV5-1|NA|TRBJ1-1|NA
TGCGCCAGCAGCTCCGGGAACACTGAAGCTTTCTTT
CASSSGNTEAFF
>TRBV27|NA|TRBJ2-5|NA
TGTGCCAGCAGTTTAACCGACATAATGGGGCCCCAGTACTTC
CASSLTDIMGPQYF
>TRBV18|few|TRBJ2-7|NA
TGTGCCAGCTCACCACCAATGGGCGACGAGCAGTACTTC
CASSPPMGDEQYF
>TRBV15|NA|TRBJ2-7|NA
TGTGCCACCAGCAGAGATTGGACGTACGAGCAGTACTTC
CATSRDWTYEQYF
>TRBV14|NA|TRBJ1-3|NA
TGTGCCAGGGGGGCGGGAAACACCATATATTTT
CARGAGNTIYF
>TRBV18|NA|TRBJ2-2|TRBD1
TGTGCCAGCTCACCGCCAGGACAGGGTTTGACCGGGGAGCTGTTTTTT
CASSPPGQGLTGELFF
>TRBV27|few|TRBJ2-1|TRBD2
TGTGCCAGCAGTTCGACTAGCGGGGTTTACAATGAGCAGTTCTTC
CASSSTSGVYNEQFF
>TRBV7-9|few|TRBJ1-4|NA
TGTGCCAGCAGCTTTGGGGGTCGGGGGTCTAATGAAAAACTGTTTTTT
CASSFGGRGSNEKLFF
>TRBV3-1/TRBV3-2|NA|TRBJ1-5|TRBD1
TGTGCCAGCAGCCAGGGACAGGGGGGACAGCCCCAGCATTTT
CASSQGQGGQPQHF
>TRBV19|NA|TRBJ1-5|NA
TGTGCCAGTAGTATCTATCATGGGGGGGCCGAGCCCCAGCATTTT
CASSIYHGGAEPQHF
>TRBV28|NA|TRBJ1-3|NA
TGTGCCAGCTCGGTAGGCGGAAACACCATATATTTT
CASSVGGNTIYF
>TRBV5-4|once|TRBJ1-1|TRBD1
TGTGCCAGCAGCTTTCCGACAGGGGGGAACACTGAAGCTTTCTTT
CASSFPTGGNTEAFF
>TRBV24-1|few|TRBJ2-2|NA
TGTGCCACCAGTGCCCCTAACACCGGGGAGCTGTTTTTT
CATSAPNTGELFF
>TRBV5-1|few|TRBJ1-1|NA
TGCGCCAGCAGCTTGGTCGGGACACATAATGAAGCTTTCTTT
CASSLVGTHNEAFF
>TRBV6-5|NA|TRBJ1-2|TRBD1
TGTGCCAGCACTCCTGTGGGACAGGGGAGGTATGGCTACACCTTC
CASTPVGQGRYGYTF
>TRBV11-2|NA|TRBJ2-7|TRBD1
TGTGCCAGCAGCTCCCTCCTACAGGGGGAGCAGTACTTC
CASSSLLQGEQYF
>TRBV19|NA|TRBJ2-3|TRBD2
TGTGCCAGTAGTATAGAAACGGGACTAGCGGGTTTCACAGATACGCAGTATTTT
CASSIETGLAGFTDTQYF
>TRBV4-1|few|TRBJ2-7|NA
TGCGCCAGCAGCCAGGGAGAACAGGGTATTTACGAGCAGTACTTC
CASSQGEQGIYEQYF
>TRBV9|NA|TRBJ1-1|NA
TGTGCCAGCAGCGTAGGCACAGGGATCCGGAGCACTGAAGCTTTCTTT
CASSVGTGIRSTEAFF
>TRBV6-5|NA|TRBJ2-3|NA
TGTGCCAGCAGTTACGGGGCAGGCACAGATACGCAGTATTTT
CASSYGAGTDTQYF
>TRBV19|NA|TRBJ2-2|NA
TGTGCCAGTAAGGGGGGCGTAACCGGGGAGCTGTTTTTT
CASKGGVTGELFF
>TRBV24-1|few|TRBJ1-5|NA
TGTGCCACCAGTGATCCAGGGTCTTCCTACAATCAGCCCCAGCATTTT
CATSDPGSSYNQPQHF
>TRBV5-1|NA|TRBJ1-1|NA
TGCGCCAGCAGCTTGGAATCGCAGGGGCCTGGCACTGAAGCTTTCTTT
CASSLESQGPGTEAFF
>TRBV10-3|NA|TRBJ1-5|NA
TGTGCCATCAGTGAGGGGGGGAGCAATCAGCCCCAGCATTTT
CAISEGGSNQPQHF
>TRBV30|NA|TRBJ1-5|NA
TGTGCCTGGTCAGGAGCATACAATCAGCCCCAGCATTTT
CAWSGAYNQPQHF